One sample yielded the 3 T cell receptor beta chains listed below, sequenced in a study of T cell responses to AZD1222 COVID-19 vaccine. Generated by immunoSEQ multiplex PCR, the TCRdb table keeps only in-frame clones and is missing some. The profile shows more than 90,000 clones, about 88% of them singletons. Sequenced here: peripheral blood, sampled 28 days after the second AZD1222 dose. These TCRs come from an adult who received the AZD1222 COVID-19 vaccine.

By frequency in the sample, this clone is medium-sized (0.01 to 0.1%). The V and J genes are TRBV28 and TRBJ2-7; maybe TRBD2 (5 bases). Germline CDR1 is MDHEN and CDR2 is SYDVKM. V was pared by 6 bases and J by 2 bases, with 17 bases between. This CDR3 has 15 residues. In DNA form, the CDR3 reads TGTGCCAGCAGGGCCCCGGGAACCGATCCCTACGAGCAGTACTTC. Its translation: CASRAPGTDPYEQYF.

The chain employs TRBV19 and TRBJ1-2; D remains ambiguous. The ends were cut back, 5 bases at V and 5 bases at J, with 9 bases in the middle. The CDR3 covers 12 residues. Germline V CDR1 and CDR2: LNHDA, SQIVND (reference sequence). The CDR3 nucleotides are TGTGCCAGTAGTCTGACCGGGTATGGCTACACCTTC. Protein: CASSLTGYGYTF.

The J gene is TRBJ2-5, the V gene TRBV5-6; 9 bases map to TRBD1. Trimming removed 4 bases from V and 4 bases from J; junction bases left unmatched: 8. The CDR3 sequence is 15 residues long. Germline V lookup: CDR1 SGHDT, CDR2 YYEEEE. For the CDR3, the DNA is TGTGCCAGCAGCCTACAGGGGGCGCGGGGAGAGACCCAGTACTTC. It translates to CASSLQGARGETQYF.